This T cell receptor (beta chain) came from a study of blood T cell repertoires in COVID-19. Study-wide context: Samples of COVID-19 (acute and convalescent) were obtained from the United States, Italy and Spain. In each case, the material was cDNA or gDNA derived from T cells, B-cell-depleted T cells, or PBMCs.

In the study's own analysis: Nucleated cell counts were estimated from reference gene primer amplification. Assay used: immunoSEQ multiplex PCR; TCRdb lists only in-frame clones, some missing. From that table come the V and J calls and clone size; the DNA was used to work out D and trimming. The data hold 75,000 or so clones, with around four fifths observed a single time. The V gene end was trimmed by 4 bases and the J gene end by 2 bases; junction bases not matched to a gene: 12. This CDR3 spans 16 amino acids. CDR1 and CDR2 from the germline V gene are SGHDT and YYEEEE. This clonotype was sampled from a woman of 80 years or more with acute or convalescent COVID-19. The gene calls are TRBV5-6 and TRBJ2-7; 7 bases fit TRBD1. The sample consisted of peripheral blood. The CDR3 spells CASSEDPGQSAYEQYF. The CDR3 DNA reads TGTGCCAGCAGCGAAGATCCGGGACAGTCAGCCTACGAGCAGTACTTC.